This TCR beta chain was captured by sequencing in a study of blood T cell repertoires in COVID-19. The overall study: Samples of COVID-19 (acute and convalescent) were obtained from the United States, Italy and Spain. From T cells, B-cell-depleted T cells, or PBMCs came the material, which was cDNA or gDNA.

This CDR3 has 14 residues. The V end lost 0 bases, the J end lost 9 bases, and 9 bases lay between the germline ends. Germline CDR1 and CDR2: SEHNR and FQNEAQ (reference sequence). The authors' processing: By means of reference gene primer amplification, nucleated cell counts were estimated. Generated by immunoSEQ multiplex PCR, the TCRdb table keeps only in-frame clones and is missing some. V and J calls and clone size are as listed in that table; D and trimming were resolved from the DNA. The repertoire includes more than 250,000 clones, 70% to 90% of them detected once, and roughly 4.6% sits in the top ten.

This receptor was identified in a man between 50 and 59 years old with active or convalescent COVID-19. The sample comprised peripheral blood. The chain recombines TRBV7-9 with TRBJ1-6; D possibly corresponds to TRBD1 (5 bases). In DNA form, the CDR3 reads TGTGCCAGCAGCTTAGCCAGGGATGTTTCACCCCTCCACTTT. Amino acid sequence: CASSLARDVSPLHF.